Listed below are T cell receptor beta chains from one sample, sequenced in a study of cytomegalovirus exposure and HLA in healthy donors. The data were produced by immunoSEQ multiplex PCR, yet TCRdb's version contains in-frame clones alone and is incomplete. Of about 210,000 clones detected, 80% to 90% appear once; the ten largest clones hold more than 1.5%. Sequencing used PBMCs. The receptors shown here come from a man in his forties or fifties in good health and CMV-seropositive. The CDR3 runs from the conserved cysteine through the conserved F or W. D genes are given only for firm matches. A row's size may be missing; if present it is once, few, many or a size class.

D: TRBD1
J: TRBJ2-7
V: TRBV2
size: .
CDR3: CASRDRGPEQYF
DNA: TGTGCCAGCAGGGACAGGGGTCCCGAGCAGTACTTC

D: .
J: TRBJ1-1
V: TRBV30
size: .
CDR3: CAWKQKNTEAFF
DNA: TGTGCCTGGAAACAGAAGAACACTGAAGCTTTCTTT

D: TRBD1
J: TRBJ1-1
V: TRBV23-1
size: .
CDR3: CASSQSRSRGRRSTEAFF
DNA: TGCGCCAGCAGTCAATCTCGGTCAAGGGGGCGGCGGTCCACTGAAGCTTTCTTT

D: TRBD2
J: TRBJ2-1
V: TRBV4-2
size: once
CDR3: CASSQEEGLADEQFF
DNA: TGTGCCAGCAGCCAAGAGGAGGGACTAGCGGATGAGCAGTTCTTC

D: .
J: TRBJ1-6
V: TRBV28
size: .
CDR3: CASGSSYNSPLHF
DNA: TGTGCCAGCGGGAGCTCCTATAATTCACCCCTCCACTTT

D: TRBD2
J: TRBJ2-7
V: TRBV6-5
size: few
CDR3: CASSYSSGSSYEQYF
DNA: TGTGCCAGCAGTTACTCTAGCGGGAGCTCCTACGAGCAGTACTTC

D: TRBD1
J: TRBJ2-7
V: TRBV19
size: .
CDR3: CASSGTGVGEQYF
DNA: TGTGCCAGTAGCGGGACAGGGGTCGGCGAGCAGTACTTC

D: .
J: TRBJ1-2
V: TRBV6-1
size: .
CDR3: CASRTTNYGYTF
DNA: TGTGCCAGCAGGACAACCAACTATGGCTACACCTTC

D: .
J: TRBJ2-3
V: TRBV9
size: .
CDR3: CASSVDIATDTQYF
DNA: TGTGCCAGCAGCGTAGATATAGCAACAGATACGCAGTATTTT

D: .
J: TRBJ2-1
V: TRBV7-2
size: .
CDR3: CATSSTWGSYNEQFF
DNA: TGTGCCACCTCCTCTACCTGGGGCTCATACAATGAGCAGTTCTTC

D: .
J: TRBJ1-2
V: TRBV7-8
size: .
CDR3: CASSLGQVSGYTF
DNA: TGTGCCAGCAGCTTAGGACAGGTCTCTGGCTACACCTTC

D: TRBD1
J: TRBJ2-6
V: TRBV14
size: few
CDR3: CASSQTLGQGANGLTF
DNA: TGTGCCAGCAGCCAGACCTTGGGACAGGGAGCCAACGGCCTGACTTTC